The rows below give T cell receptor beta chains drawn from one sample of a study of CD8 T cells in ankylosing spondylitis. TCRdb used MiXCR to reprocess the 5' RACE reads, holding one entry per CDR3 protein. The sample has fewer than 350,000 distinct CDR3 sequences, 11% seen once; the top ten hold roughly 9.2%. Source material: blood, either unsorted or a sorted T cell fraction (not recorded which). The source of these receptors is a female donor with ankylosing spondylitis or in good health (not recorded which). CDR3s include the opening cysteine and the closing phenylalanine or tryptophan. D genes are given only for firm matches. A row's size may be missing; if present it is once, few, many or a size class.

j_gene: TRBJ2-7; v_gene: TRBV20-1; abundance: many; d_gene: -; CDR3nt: TGCAGTGCTACGGATCGTTTTATCGGGACCTACGAGCAGTACTTC; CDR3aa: CSATDRFIGTYEQYF
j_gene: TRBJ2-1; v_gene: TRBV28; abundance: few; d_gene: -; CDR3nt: TGTGCCAGCAGTTTAAGGATTAGCTCCTACAATGAGCAGTTCTTC; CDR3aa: CASSLRISSYNEQFF
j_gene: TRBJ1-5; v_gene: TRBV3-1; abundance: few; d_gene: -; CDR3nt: TGTGCCAGCAGCCAAGAAAGTGCGGGACAACCTAATCAGCCCCAGCATTTT; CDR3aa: CASSQESAGQPNQPQHF
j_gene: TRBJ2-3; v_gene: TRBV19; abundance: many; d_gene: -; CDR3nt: TGTGCCAGTAGTATAGACAGGGGCACAGATACGCAGTATTTT; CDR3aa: CASSIDRGTDTQYF
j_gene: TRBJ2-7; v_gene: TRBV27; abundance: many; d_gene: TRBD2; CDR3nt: TGTGCCAGCAGTTCGACTAGCTTGGGCTACGAGCAGTACTTC; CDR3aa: CASSSTSLGYEQYF
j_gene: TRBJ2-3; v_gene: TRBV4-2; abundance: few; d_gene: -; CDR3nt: TGTGCCAGCAGCCACAATACCCATTCTAGCACAGATACGCAGTATTTT; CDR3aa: CASSHNTHSSTDTQYF
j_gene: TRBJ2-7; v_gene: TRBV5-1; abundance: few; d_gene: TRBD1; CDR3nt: TGCGCCAGCAGTGACAGGGGACCTTCCTACGAGCAGTACTTC; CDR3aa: CASSDRGPSYEQYF
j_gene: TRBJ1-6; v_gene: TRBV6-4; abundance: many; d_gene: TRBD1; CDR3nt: TGTGCCAGCAGACAGGGGGATTCACCCCTCCACTTT; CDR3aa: CASRQGDSPLHF
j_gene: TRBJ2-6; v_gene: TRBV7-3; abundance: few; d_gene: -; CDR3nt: TGTGCCAGCAGCTTATATCCCCCCCAGGGGGGAGCTGGGGCCAACGTCCTGACTTTC; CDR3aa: CASSLYPPQGGAGANVLTF
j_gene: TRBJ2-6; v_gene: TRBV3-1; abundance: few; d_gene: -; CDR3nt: TGTGCCAGCAGCCAAGATTGGACAGCCCACTCTGGGGCCAACGTCCTGACTTTC; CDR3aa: CASSQDWTAHSGANVLTF
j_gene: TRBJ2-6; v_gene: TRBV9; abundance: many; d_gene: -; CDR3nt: TGTGCCAGCAGCGTAGCAACCTCTGGGGCCAACGTCCTGACTTTC; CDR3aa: CASSVATSGANVLTF
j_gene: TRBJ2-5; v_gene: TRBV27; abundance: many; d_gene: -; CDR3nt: TGTGCCAGCAGTGGTGGGGCAGCAGAAGAGACCCAGTACTTC; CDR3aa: CASSGGAAEETQYF
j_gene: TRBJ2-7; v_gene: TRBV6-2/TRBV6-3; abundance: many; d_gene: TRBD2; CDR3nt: TGTGCCAGCAGTATAGCGGGAGCCCCCTCCAACGAGCAGTACTTC; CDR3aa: CASSIAGAPSNEQYF
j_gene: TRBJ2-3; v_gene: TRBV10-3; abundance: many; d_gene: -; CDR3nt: TGTGCCTGTAAGGGGGGGGCGGCAGATACGCAGTATTTT; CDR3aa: CACKGGAADTQYF
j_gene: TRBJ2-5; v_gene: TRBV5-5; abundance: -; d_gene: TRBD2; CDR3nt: TGTGCCAGCAGCTTTGCAGCGGGGGGGCTTCCCGTGGAGACCCAGTACTTC; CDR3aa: CASSFAAGGLPVETQYF
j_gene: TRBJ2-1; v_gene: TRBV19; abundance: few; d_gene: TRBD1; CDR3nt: TGTGCCAGTCAAAGGACAGGGGGTATCGATGAGCAGTTCTTC; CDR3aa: CASQRTGGIDEQFF
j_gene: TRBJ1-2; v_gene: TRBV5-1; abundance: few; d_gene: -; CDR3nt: TGCGCCAGCAGCCCGGACAAGAATCCTTTCTACACCTTC; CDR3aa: CASSPDKNPFYTF
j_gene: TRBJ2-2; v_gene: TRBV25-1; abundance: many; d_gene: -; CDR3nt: TGTGCCAGCAGTGAATCGGCAAGGGCCCACACCGGGGAGCTGTTTTTT; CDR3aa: CASSESARAHTGELFF
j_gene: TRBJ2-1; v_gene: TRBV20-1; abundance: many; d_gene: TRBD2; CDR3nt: TGCAGTGCTAGAGATCGACTAGCGGCCTACAATGAGCAGTTCTTC; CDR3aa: CSARDRLAAYNEQFF
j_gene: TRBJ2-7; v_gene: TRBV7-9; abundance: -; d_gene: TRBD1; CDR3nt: TGTGCCAGCAGCTTAGGTTTTGGGACAGGTAACCCCTACGAGCAGTACTTC; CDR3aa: CASSLGFGTGNPYEQYF
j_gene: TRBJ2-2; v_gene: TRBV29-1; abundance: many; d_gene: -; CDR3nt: TGCAGCGTTGAAAGCGGGGAGCTGTTTTTT; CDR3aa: CSVESGELFF
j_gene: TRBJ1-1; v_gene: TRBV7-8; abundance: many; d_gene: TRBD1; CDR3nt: TGTGCCAGCAGCACAGTGGGGACAGGGGACATGAACACTGAAGCTTTCTTT; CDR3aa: CASSTVGTGDMNTEAFF
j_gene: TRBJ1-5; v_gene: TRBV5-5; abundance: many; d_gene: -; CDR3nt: TGTGCCAGCAGCTTGGGGCAGGTCGCCGGGCCCCAGCATTTT; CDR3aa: CASSLGQVAGPQHF
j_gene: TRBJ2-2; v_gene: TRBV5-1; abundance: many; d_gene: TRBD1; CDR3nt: TGCGCCAGCAGCTTGGCCTTCGCACAGGGGGCACGTCCCGGGGAGCTGTTTTTT; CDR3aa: CASSLAFAQGARPGELFF
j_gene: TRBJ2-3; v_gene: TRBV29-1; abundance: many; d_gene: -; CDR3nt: TGCAGCGTTGACCAGGGATGGGCAGATACGCAGTATTTT; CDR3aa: CSVDQGWADTQYF
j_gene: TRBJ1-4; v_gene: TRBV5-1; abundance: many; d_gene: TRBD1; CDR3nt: TGCGCCAGCAGCGTGGACAGGGGATATCGAGAAAAACTGTTTTTT; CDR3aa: CASSVDRGYREKLFF